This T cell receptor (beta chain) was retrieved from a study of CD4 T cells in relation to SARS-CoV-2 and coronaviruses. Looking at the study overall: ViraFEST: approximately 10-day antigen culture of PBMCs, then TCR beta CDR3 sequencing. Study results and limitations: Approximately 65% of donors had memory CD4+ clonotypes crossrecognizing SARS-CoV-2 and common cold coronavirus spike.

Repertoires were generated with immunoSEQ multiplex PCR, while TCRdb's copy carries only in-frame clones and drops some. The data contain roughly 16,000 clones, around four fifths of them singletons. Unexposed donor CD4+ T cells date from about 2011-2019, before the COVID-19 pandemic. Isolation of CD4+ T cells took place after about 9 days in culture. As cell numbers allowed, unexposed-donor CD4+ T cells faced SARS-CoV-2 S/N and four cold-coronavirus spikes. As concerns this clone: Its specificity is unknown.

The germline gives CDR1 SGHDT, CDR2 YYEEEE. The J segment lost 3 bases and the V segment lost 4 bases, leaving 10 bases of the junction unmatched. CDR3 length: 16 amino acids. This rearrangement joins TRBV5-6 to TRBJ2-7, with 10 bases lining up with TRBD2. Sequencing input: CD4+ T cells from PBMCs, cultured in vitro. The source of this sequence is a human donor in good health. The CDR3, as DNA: TGTGCCAGCAGCCGAACGATAGCGGGAGGTCTCTACGAGCAGTACTTC. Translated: CASSRTIAGGLYEQYF.